This T cell receptor beta chain was sequenced in a study of blood T cells in healthy people across ages. Combining a sample-barcoded 5' primer with a J-beta primer mix, a second PCR ran for roughly 6 to 12 cycles. TCRdb re-analysed the 5' RACE reads in MiXCR, keeping a single row per CDR3 protein. The sample holds around 1,100,000 distinct CDR3 sequences, 35% to 40% seen once. The germline gives CDR1 MNHEY, CDR2 SVGAGI. The V end lost 4 bases, the J end lost 4 bases, and 11 bases lay between the germline ends. The CDR3 contains 13 residues. The sequence derives from a man younger than 30 in good health. The J gene is TRBJ2-7, the V gene TRBV6-5; D gene unclear. Input material: blood. CDR3 in amino acids: CASSSRQLYEQYF. The CDR3, as DNA: TGTGCCAGCAGTTCTAGGCAGCTTTACGAGCAGTACTTC.